The rows below give T cell receptor beta chains drawn from one sample of a study of shared clonotypes between healthy human individuals. Clones were read by immunoSEQ multiplex PCR, and TCRdb kept only the in-frame ones, dropping some. The profile shows over 2,000,000 clones, around 93% of them singletons. The sample taken for sequencing was naive CD8+ T cells from PBMCs. The receptors here all came from a man younger than 35 in good health. Some clones in this sample may be carry-over from other donors' samples. CDR3s include the opening cysteine and the closing phenylalanine or tryptophan. The D gene is left open where the match is weak. A clone size is listed for some rows: how often the clone was seen (once, few, many), or a class if it is expanded.

j_call v_call d_call cdr3_length clone_size cdr3_aa cdr3_nt
TRBJ1-4 TRBV19 - 13 - CASSIRTNEKLFF TGTGCCAGTAGTATCCGAACTAATGAAAAACTGTTTTTT
TRBJ2-7 TRBV4-3 TRBD1 16 - CASSQSRGQGYYEQYF TGCGCCAGCAGCCAATCCCGAGGACAGGGTTACTACGAGCAGTACTTC
TRBJ1-1 TRBV12-5 - 13 - CASGFRVGTEAFF TGTGCTAGTGGTTTCAGGGTGGGGACTGAAGCTTTCTTT
TRBJ2-1 TRBV5-1 TRBD1 15 - CASSPRDRVYNEQFF TGCGCCAGCAGCCCCCGGGACAGGGTTTACAATGAGCAGTTCTTC
TRBJ2-3 TRBV7-9 TRBD2 19 - CASSPPGLAGGPVGDTQYF TGTGCCAGCAGCCCCCCGGGACTAGCGGGAGGGCCCGTCGGGGATACGCAGTATTTT
TRBJ2-1 TRBV9 - 13 - CASSVGSSNEQFF TGTGCCAGCAGCGTAGGCAGTTCCAATGAGCAGTTCTTC
TRBJ1-2 TRBV7-3 - 15 - CASSPDGTGGYGYTF TGTGCCAGCAGCCCCGACGGGACTGGGGGCTATGGCTACACCTTC
TRBJ2-7 TRBV27 TRBD2 14 - CASRAGGWSDEQYF TGTGCCAGCAGAGCGGGAGGATGGTCCGACGAGCAGTACTTC
TRBJ2-1 TRBV7-6 TRBD1 17 - CASSLDASWTGGNEQFF TGTGCCAGCAGCTTAGACGCCTCTTGGACAGGGGGGAATGAGCAGTTCTTC
TRBJ2-7 TRBV6-5 - 15 - CASRGGRGTPYEQYF TGTGCCAGCAGGGGGGGCAGGGGTACTCCCTACGAGCAGTACTTC
TRBJ2-7 TRBV4-1 TRBD1 16 - CASSQAATGVSYEQYF TGCGCCAGCAGCCAAGCGGCGACAGGGGTCTCCTACGAGCAGTACTTC
TRBJ2-7 TRBV7-3 TRBD1 17 - CASNFRDRGSQFYEQYF TGTGCCAGCAATTTTCGGGACAGGGGATCCCAATTCTACGAGCAGTACTTC
TRBJ2-1 TRBV4-1 - 15 - CASSQDSSRVWEQFF TGCGCCAGCAGCCAAGATTCTAGTAGGGTATGGGAGCAGTTCTTC
TRBJ2-7 TRBV6-1 - 14 once CASSEGPWGYEQYF TGTGCCAGCAGTGAGGGACCTTGGGGCTACGAGCAGTACTTC